Described below is a single T cell receptor beta chain sequence and its context. The data were obtained in a study of blood T cell repertoires in COVID-19. At the level of the study: The samples span acute and convalescent COVID-19 from the United States, Italy and Spain.

V gave up 3 bases and J gave up 5 bases; unmatched junction bases: 6. The CDR3 totals 14 residues. From germline, CDR1 is SEHNR and CDR2 FQNEAQ (reference sequence). Generated by immunoSEQ multiplex PCR, the TCRdb table keeps only in-frame clones and is missing some. Of about 210,000 clones in the sample, about 90% were seen once. V and J are TRBV7-9 and TRBJ2-5; 7 bases are a match to TRBD1. The receptor comes from a man aged 25 to 40 with acute or convalescent COVID-19. Sequencing was done on a sample of peripheral blood. The CDR3 sequence: CASSFSTGTETQYF. The CDR3 DNA reads as TGTGCCAGCAGCTTTTCGACAGGGACGGAGACCCAGTACTTC.